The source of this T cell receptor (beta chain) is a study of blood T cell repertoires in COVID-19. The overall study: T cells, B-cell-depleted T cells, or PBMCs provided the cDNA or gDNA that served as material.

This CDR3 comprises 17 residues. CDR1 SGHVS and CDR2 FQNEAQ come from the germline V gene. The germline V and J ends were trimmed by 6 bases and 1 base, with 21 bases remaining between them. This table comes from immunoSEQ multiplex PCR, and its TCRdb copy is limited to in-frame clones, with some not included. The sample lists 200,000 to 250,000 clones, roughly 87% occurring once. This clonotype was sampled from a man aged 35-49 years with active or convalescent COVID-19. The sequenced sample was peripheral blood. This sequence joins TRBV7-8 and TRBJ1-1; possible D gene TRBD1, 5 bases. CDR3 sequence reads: CASRSPRRSGGNTEAFF. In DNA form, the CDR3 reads TGTGCCAGCAGGTCCCCCCGGAGAAGCGGGGGGAACACTGAAGCTTTCTTT.